This TCR beta chain was obtained from a study of cytomegalovirus exposure and HLA in healthy donors. Researchers ran the PCR with 60 Vbeta and 13 Jbeta primers. As originally analysed: The count from a later analysis was 79 million or so unique TCR beta chains, some 9.9 million of them shared. TCRdb's table, derived via immunoSEQ multiplex PCR, lists solely in-frame clones and lacks some. The DNA gave D and trimming, while V, J and clone size come from that table. The data show tens of thousands of clones, over 90% seen once. Findings and caveats of the study: Within an earlier analysis, most TCR beta V segments proved productive either about 90% or about 30% of the time. Many donors carried some public TCRs, although rarity characterized most TCR sequences.

Germline-derived CDR1 and CDR2 are SEHNR and FQNEAQ (reference sequence). The CDR3 has 14 residues. In the case of this clone: The antigen is undetermined. At one of its ends the junction is not consistent with the germline gene, which may arise from a read error.

The V call is TRBV7-9, the J call TRBJ2-2; D call uncertain. The receptor comes from a woman between 18 and 30 years old in good health and CMV-seronegative. Sequencing was performed on PBMCs. The CDR3 protein is CSSSPSANTGELFF. In DNA, the CDR3 is TGTTCCAGCAGCCCCTCAGCGAACACCGGGGAGCTGTTTTTT.